This entry features one T cell receptor (beta chain) sequence. Its antigen is not yet known. No quality values exist for individual bases; no much larger clone is one base distant. At the junction V is shortened by 7 bases and J by 4 bases; bases outside the gene matches: 15. CDR1 and CDR2, looked up from the germline V gene (reference sequence), are MNHNY and SVGAGI. Counted from cysteine to phenylalanine, this CDR3 has 16 amino acids. Only CDR3 DNA remains: 48 bases, in frame from the first base. The sample is drawn from a study of blood T cells in healthy people across ages (dated by TCRdb to between 2014 and 2016). The study in broad terms: In model experiments, template switching captured about one uniquely barcoded TCR beta cDNA molecule for every two T cells. Using deep sequencing normalized with unique cDNA molecular identifiers, the study measured how TCR beta repertoire diversity changes with age. The donors were split into four age groups: young (average around 17 years), middle-aged (about 40), aged (roughly 68) and long-lived (approximately 89). To avoid experimental bias, donors of different ages were randomly spread across the sequencing lanes. For two donors (one aged 18 to 30 and one aged 80 or older), the study analyzed two additional independent replicas of 1 million unique cDNA reads from the same blood draw. Overall study results and their limits: The CMV infection status of donors was not known, potentially confounding age-related changes in expanded clonotypes. Observed TCR beta diversity per million T cells fell roughly linearly with age, and a significant reduction was already apparent by age about 38. Compared with the aged group, the long-lived group had more naive CD4+ T cells, fewer expanded clones and increased TCR diversity, suggesting age selection. Conclusive comparison of naive and antigen-experienced compartments was prevented by the profiling of bulk unsorted PBMCs. There was a strong correlation between observed TCR beta diversity and the percentage of naive T cells measured by flow cytometry. Estimates of total diversity from one million sequenced T cells were regarded as lower bounds and underestimates.

Library construction relied on 5' RACE. Instrument on record: Illumina HiSeq 2500. A second PCR of about 6 to 11 cycles was performed with a sample-barcoded 5' primer and a J-beta primer mix. A template-switch 5' adaptor carrying 12 random nucleotides introduced a unique molecular identifier onto each TCR beta cDNA molecule. Each sample yielded at least 2.5 million CDR3-containing paired-end reads. First-strand cDNA was synthesized from all RNA with the Mint cDNA synthesis kit, primed by a TRBC-specific oligonucleotide. All cDNA was treated with uracil-DNA glycosylase and then went through a first 18-cycle PCR with the universal primers M1SS and BC2_uni_R. The authors processed their data as follows. For normalization, 1 million high-quality reads, each with a distinct molecular identifier, were randomly selected from each sample. Reads with shared molecular identifiers were discarded instead of being binned into consensus sequences. MiTCR, run with a Q25 quality threshold and the strictest error-elimination algorithm, handled CDR3 identification, clonotype clustering and error correction. A nonparametric unseen species model with Euler transformation was used to estimate lower-bound total TCR beta diversity. TCRdb handled the public reads itself, with Q25 trimming in fastp and clone calling in MiXCR, and kept productive beta chains. CDR3 protein sequences are deduplicated, and each keeps its most common genes and DNA. TCRdb assigned the V and J calls; the authors' analysis was not used. Across this sample there are approximately 400,000 distinct CDR3 sequences, with approximately 51% seen only once. Roughly 51% of the sample is taken by the ten largest.

Systemically healthy Caucasian individuals from Russia, around 38 in total and aged about 6 to 95 years, were included as donors. Each donor gave around 9.8 milliliters of peripheral blood, collected into EDTA-treated Vacutainer tubes. PBMCs were isolated by Ficoll-Paque density-gradient centrifugation, with at least 6 million obtained per sample. Total RNA was extracted from PBMCs with Trizol reagent, with at least 6 micrograms obtained per sample. For every donor, flow cytometry on a PBMC aliquot measured the percentage of naive CD45RAhigh/CD27high T cells. Recombination connected TRBV6-6 to TRBJ2-7; TRBD1 fits 8 bases in the junction. The sequence was obtained from a man aged 55 to 70 in good health. The sequenced sample consisted of blood. Here the CDR3 is given as CASTYGTGGIRYEQYF. The sequence in DNA is TGTGCCAGCACCTACGGCACAGGGGGGATTAGATACGAGCAGTACTTC.